A single sample gave rise to the 8 T cell receptor beta chains below, sequenced in a study of T cell changes during pregnancy in multiple sclerosis (dated by TCRdb to between 2018 and 2021). Library method: the immunoSEQ multiplex PCR assay. TCRdb mirrors the immuneACCESS table, restricted to in-frame sequences. Some clones are absent from its copies; in checked studies, under half trace to an unresolved V gene, and the reason for the others is unknown. This sample holds tens of thousands of clones; 85% to 95% were observed only once. Jointly, the top ten make up around 2.9% of the sample. Sequenced here: CD8+ T cells from peripheral blood mononuclear cells, sampled in the third trimester of pregnancy. The receptors were sampled from a female donor in good health, enrolled as a control in a pregnancy study.

The chain has TRBV2 and TRBJ2-1; D is unresolved. This CDR3 is built from 13 residues. Germline V gene lookup returns CDR1 SNHLY and CDR2 FYNNEI. V was shortened by 2 bases and J by 5 bases, with 7 bases between the two germline ends. The CDR3 region has the DNA TGTGCCAGCAGTGAACCTAGTAACAATGAGCAGTTCTTC. Protein product: CASSEPSNNEQFF.

This chain links TRBV6-6 with TRBJ1-1, with D possibly matching TRBD1 (5 bases). Germline V gives CDR1 MNHNY, CDR2 SVGAGI (reference sequence). This CDR3 has 15 amino acids. V was shortened by 2 bases and J by 1 base, with 11 bases between the two germline ends. CDR3 loop: CASSYPGGANTEAFF. Written as DNA, the CDR3 is TGTGCCAGCAGTTACCCGGGAGGGGCGAACACTGAAGCTTTCTTT.

The chain combines TRBV27 with TRBJ2-7; tentative D call: TRBD2 (6 bases). The germline V and J ends were trimmed by 8 bases and 3 bases, with 14 bases remaining between them. CDR1 is MNHEY, CDR2 SMNVEV, per germline (reference sequence). This CDR3 region has 13 residues. The CDR3 region has the DNA TGTGCCAGCCAGATTATCGGGGGCTACGAGCAGTACTTC. Protein product: CASQIIGGYEQYF.

The sample holds a few counts of this clone. This chain connects TRBV9 to TRBJ1-4; 10 bases match TRBD1. CDR3 length: 16 amino acids. Germline assignment: CDR1 SGDLS and CDR2 YYNGEE. The V and J ends lost 2 bases and 8 bases, in that order; junction bases with no gene match: 9. CDR3 protein: CASSVSRVTGGEKLFF. DNA for the CDR3: TGTGCCAGCAGCGTTAGTCGTGTGACAGGGGGCGAAAAACTGTTTTTT.

This chain joins TRBV5-6 and TRBJ2-7; 7 nucleotides align to TRBD2. This CDR3 spans 15 amino acids. CDR1 is SGHDT, CDR2 YYEEEE, per germline. Trimming removed 5 bases from V and 0 bases from J; junction bases left unmatched: 8. CDR3 amino acids: CASRLAGSSSYEQYF. CDR3 nucleotide sequence: TGTGCCAGCAGATTAGCGGGTTCTAGCTCCTACGAGCAGTACTTC.

The CDR3 region is CSVAGYSANTIYF. The CDR3 DNA reads TGCAGCGTTGCGGGATATTCGGCGAACACCATATATTTT. The chain uses TRBV29-1 and TRBJ1-3; D remains ambiguous. The length of the CDR3 is 13 residues. Germline V CDR1 and CDR2: SQVTM, ANQGSEA. V gave up 4 bases and J gave up 7 bases, with 14 bases separating them.

This clone was picked up one time. The chain employs TRBV29-1 and TRBJ1-1; D might be TRBD1 (5 bases). This CDR3 is built from 12 residues. Germline V gene data show CDR1 as SQVTM and CDR2 as ANQGSEA. Trimming shortened V by 7 bases and J by 1 base, and 10 bases separated the two germline ends. The CDR3 here is CSGGRQNTEAFF. The CDR3 coding sequence is TGCAGCGGGGGCAGGCAGAACACTGAAGCTTTCTTT.

V gene TRBV9 combines with J gene TRBJ1-5; D not certain. The germline V gene has CDR1 SGDLS and CDR2 YYNGEE. There are 13 residues in the CDR3. The V end was cut by 2 bases, the J end by 0 bases, with 3 bases between. CDR3 DNA sequence: TGTGCCAGCAGCGTTAATAGCAATCAGCCCCAGCATTTT. It codes for CASSVNSNQPQHF.